This paragraph reports one TCR beta chain. The antigen is undetermined. These data belong to a study of memory CD8 T cells in hepatitis C reinfection. The wider study: Chronic HCV followed reinfection in two donors who cleared primary infection. Between 12 and 24 weeks after reinfection detection, late samples were drawn. Regarding the study as a whole: Only a handful of donors prevented definitive conclusions about public clonotypes.

The assay was immunoSEQ multiplex PCR, and TCRdb's table has in-frame clones only and misses some. This sample has some 46,000 clones, with roughly nine tenths found just once. The junction had 5 bases not matched to a gene; V was cut back by 4 bases and J by 6 bases. CDR3 length equals 13 residues. Germline V gene data show CDR1 as MNHEY and CDR2 as SVGAGI. Time point of the sample: late/post reinfection, 12 to 24 weeks after detection. TCR sequencing was done directly ex vivo on sorted cells, without expansion in vitro. Control naive CD8 T cells came from a couple of donors at all three reinfection time points.

The sequenced sample consisted of naive CD8+ T cells sorted from blood. The rearrangement uses TRBV6-5 and TRBJ1-2; 7 bases map to TRBD1. This receptor was identified in a young man with hepatitis C virus infection. DNA for the CDR3: TGTGCCAGCAGTTCAGGGGGGTTTGATGGCTACACCTTC. Amino acids: CASSSGGFDGYTF.